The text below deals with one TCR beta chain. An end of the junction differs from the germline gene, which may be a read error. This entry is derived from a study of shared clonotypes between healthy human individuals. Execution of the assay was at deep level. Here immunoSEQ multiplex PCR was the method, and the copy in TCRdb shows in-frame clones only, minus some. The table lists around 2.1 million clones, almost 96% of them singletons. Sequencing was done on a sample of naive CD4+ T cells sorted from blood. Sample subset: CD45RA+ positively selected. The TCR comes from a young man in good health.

The CDR3: CASSPSRQGGLF. As DNA, the CDR3 is TGTGCCAGCAGCCCGAGCCGACAGGGTGGGCTCTTC. This rearrangement joins TRBV5-5 to TRBJ2-1, with TRBD1 matching 7 bases. From germline, CDR1 is SGHKS and CDR2 YYEKEE (reference sequence). CDR3 size: 12 residues.